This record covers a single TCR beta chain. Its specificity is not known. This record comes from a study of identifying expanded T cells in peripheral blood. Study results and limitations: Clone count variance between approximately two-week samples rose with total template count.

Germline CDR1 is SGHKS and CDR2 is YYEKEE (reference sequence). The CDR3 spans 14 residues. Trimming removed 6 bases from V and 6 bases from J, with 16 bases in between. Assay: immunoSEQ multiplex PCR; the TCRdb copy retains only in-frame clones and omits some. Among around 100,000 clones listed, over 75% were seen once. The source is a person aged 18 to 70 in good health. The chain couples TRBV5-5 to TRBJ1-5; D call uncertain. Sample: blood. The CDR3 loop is CASTLSPGGQPQHF. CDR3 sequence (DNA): TGTGCCAGCACCCTGAGCCCAGGCGGTCAGCCCCAGCATTTT.